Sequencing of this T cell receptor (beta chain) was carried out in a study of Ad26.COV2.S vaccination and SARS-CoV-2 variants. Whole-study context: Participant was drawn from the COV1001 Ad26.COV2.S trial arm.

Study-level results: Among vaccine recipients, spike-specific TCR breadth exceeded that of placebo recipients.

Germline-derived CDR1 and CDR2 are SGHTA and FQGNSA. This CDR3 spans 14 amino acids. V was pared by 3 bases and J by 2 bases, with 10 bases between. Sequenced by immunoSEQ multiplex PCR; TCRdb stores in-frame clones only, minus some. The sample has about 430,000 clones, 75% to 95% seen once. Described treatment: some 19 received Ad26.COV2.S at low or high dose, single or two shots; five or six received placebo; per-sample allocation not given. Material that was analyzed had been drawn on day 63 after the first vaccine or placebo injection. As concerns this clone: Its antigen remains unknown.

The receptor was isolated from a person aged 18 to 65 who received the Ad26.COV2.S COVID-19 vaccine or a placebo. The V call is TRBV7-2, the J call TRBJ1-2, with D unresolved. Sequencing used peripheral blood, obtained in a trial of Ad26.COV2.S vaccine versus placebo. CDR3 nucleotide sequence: TGTGCCAGCAGCTTCCTTATTCCCAACTATGGCTACACCTTC. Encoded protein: CASSFLIPNYGYTF.